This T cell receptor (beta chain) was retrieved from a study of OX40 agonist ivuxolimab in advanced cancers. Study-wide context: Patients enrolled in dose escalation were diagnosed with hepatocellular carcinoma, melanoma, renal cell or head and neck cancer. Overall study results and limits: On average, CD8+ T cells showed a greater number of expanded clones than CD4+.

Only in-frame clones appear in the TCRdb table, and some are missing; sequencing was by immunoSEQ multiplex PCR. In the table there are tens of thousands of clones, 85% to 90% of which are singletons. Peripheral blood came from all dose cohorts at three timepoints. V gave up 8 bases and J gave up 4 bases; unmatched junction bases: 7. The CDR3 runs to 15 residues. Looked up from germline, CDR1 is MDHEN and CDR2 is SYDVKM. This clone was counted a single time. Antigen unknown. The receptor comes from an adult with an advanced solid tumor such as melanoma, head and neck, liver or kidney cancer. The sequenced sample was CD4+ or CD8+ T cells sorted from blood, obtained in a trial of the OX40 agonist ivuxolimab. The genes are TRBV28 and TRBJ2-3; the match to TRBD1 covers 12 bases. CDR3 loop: CASSLGTGGPDTQYF. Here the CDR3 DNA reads TGTGCCAGCTCCTTGGGGACAGGGGGCCCAGATACGCAGTATTTT.